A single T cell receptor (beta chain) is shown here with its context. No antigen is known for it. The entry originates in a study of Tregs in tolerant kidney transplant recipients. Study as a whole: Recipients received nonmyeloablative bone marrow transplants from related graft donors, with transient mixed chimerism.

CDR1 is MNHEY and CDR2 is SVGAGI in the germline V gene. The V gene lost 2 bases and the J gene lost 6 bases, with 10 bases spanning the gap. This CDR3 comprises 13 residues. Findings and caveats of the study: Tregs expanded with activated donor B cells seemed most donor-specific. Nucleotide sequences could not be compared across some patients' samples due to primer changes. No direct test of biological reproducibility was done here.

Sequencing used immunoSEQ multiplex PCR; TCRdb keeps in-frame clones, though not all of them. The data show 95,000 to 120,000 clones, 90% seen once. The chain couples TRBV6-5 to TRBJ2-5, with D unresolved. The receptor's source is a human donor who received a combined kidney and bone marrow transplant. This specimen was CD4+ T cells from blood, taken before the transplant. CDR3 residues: CASSYEAVKTQYF. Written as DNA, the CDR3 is TGTGCCAGCAGTTACGAGGCAGTCAAGACCCAGTACTTC.